One sample yielded the 8 T cell receptor beta chains listed below, sequenced in a study of shared clonotypes between healthy human individuals. Libraries were prepared by immunoSEQ multiplex PCR; TCRdb keeps only in-frame clonotypes and omits some of them. Of 1,500,000 or so clones in the sample, 98% were seen once. Sequenced: naive CD4+ T cells sorted from blood. Indicated subset: CD45RA+ positively selected. These receptors came from a man younger than 45 in good health.

This clone was observed once. The chain joins TRBV19 to TRBJ2-7; 8 positions agree with TRBD1. Per the germline V gene, CDR1 is LNHDA and CDR2 is SQIVND (reference sequence). The ends lost 6 bases at V and 0 bases at J; junction bases unmatched: 10. The CDR3 length is 16 residues. The CDR3 loop is CASSAIRDRFSYEQYF. CDR3 nucleotides: TGTGCCAGTAGCGCTATCCGGGACAGGTTCTCCTACGAGCAGTACTTC.

The chain recombines TRBV29-1 with TRBJ2-3; the D gene is possibly TRBD1 (5 bases). Germline CDR1 reads SQVTM; CDR2 reads ANQGSEA. The CDR3 is 12 residues long. Trimming removed 7 bases at V and 2 bases at J, with 10 bases between. Written as DNA, the CDR3 is TGCAGCGGCGACAGTCCCACAGATACGCAGTATTTT. Protein sequence: CSGDSPTDTQYF.

This chain connects TRBV5-1 to TRBJ2-1; tentatively, D is TRBD1 (6 bases). V shed 4 bases and J shed 4 bases, with 18 bases lying between them. Germline V gene sequence: CDR1 SGHRS, CDR2 YFSETQ. The CDR3 has 16 residues. CDR3 region: CASSPEPGQGYNEQFF. The CDR3 DNA is TGCGCCAGCAGCCCGGAACCGGGACAAGGGTACAATGAGCAGTTCTTC.

This chain uses TRBV14 with TRBJ2-1; 7 positions agree with TRBD1. V shed 0 bases and J 13 bases; nucleotides not matched to a gene: 12. The CDR3 length is 15 residues. Germline V gives CDR1 SGHDN, CDR2 FVKESK. The CDR3 sequence is CASSQDSPLGGPQFF. The CDR3 bases are TGTGCCAGCAGCCAAGATTCGCCCTTAGGGGGCCCACAGTTCTTC.

This clone appeared once. The chain employs TRBV5-1 and TRBJ2-5; D remains ambiguous. The germline gives CDR1 SGHRS, CDR2 YFSETQ. Trimming left V 4 bases short and J 2 bases short, with 15 bases between. The CDR3 is made up of 15 amino acids. CDR3 sequence: CASSRMTPTQETQYF. For the CDR3, the DNA is TGCGCCAGCAGCCGTATGACCCCCACTCAAGAGACCCAGTACTTC.

About this clone: At the DNA level, this CDR3 is encoded by other sequences in the same sample as well. The genes are TRBV20-1 and TRBJ2-7, with TRBD2 as a possible D gene (6 bases). The CDR3 sequence is 11 residues long. In germline, CDR1 is DFQATT, CDR2 SNEGSKA (reference sequence). The V end lost 5 bases, the J end lost 3 bases, and 8 bases lay between the germline ends. In nucleotides, the CDR3 is TGCAGTGCTCTGACTAGCTACGAGCAGTACTTC. Encoded protein: CSALTSYEQYF.

The rearrangement uses TRBV15 and TRBJ1-5; 7 nucleotides align to TRBD1. V lost 0 bases and J lost 4; bases outside the gene matches: 6. Looked up from germline, CDR1 is LNHNV and CDR2 is YYDKDF (reference sequence). There are 16 residues in the CDR3. Written as DNA, the CDR3 is TGTGCCACCAGCAGAGATCGCGACAGGGTGAATCAGCCCCAGCATTTT. Translating it yields CATSRDRDRVNQPQHF.

This clone has only one observation. The J gene is TRBJ2-7, the V gene TRBV11-2, with D possibly TRBD2 on 5 matching bases. The V end was cut by 7 bases, the J end by 5 bases, with 24 bases between. Looked up from germline, CDR1 is SGHAT and CDR2 is FQNNGV. This CDR3 region has 16 residues. CDR3 amino acids: CASTPNGETPRHEQYF. Here the CDR3 DNA reads TGTGCCAGCACCCCCAACGGGGAAACCCCCCGGCACGAGCAGTACTTC.